The 20 T cell receptor beta chains given below trace back to one sample, sequenced in a study of T cells in Graves' hyperthyroidism and ophthalmopathy. Researchers took RNA transcripts and amplified the TCR beta CDR3 regions from them. Primed by the HTBI set, a first-round RT-PCR was run on the TCR CDR3. TCRdb fed the multiplex PCR reads into MiXCR, producing one record per CDR3 protein. Here the sample spans 400,000 to 600,000 distinct CDR3 sequences, 15% to 20% being singletons. The sequencing input was blood. The receptors come from a woman in her 30s with Graves' ophthalmopathy.

This clonotype was recorded at least ten times. The chain links TRBV19 to TRBJ2-2; tentative D call: TRBD1 (5 bases). V was cut by 3 bases and J by 4 bases, with 12 bases left in between. Germline assignment: CDR1 LNHDA and CDR2 SQIVND (reference sequence). The CDR3 has 15 amino acids. The CDR3 nucleotides read TGTGCCAGTAGTATTATAGGGGCTCGCACCGGGGAGCTGTTTTTT. Translation: CASSIIGARTGELFF. Together with reference TRBV19 and TRBJ2-2, the CDR3 gives the full variable domain: DGGITQSPKYLFRKEGQNVTLSCEQNLNHDAMYWYRQDPGQGLRLIYYSQIVNDFQKGDIAEGYSVSREKKESFPLTVTSAQKNPTAFYLCASSIIGARTGELFFGEGSRLTVL.

This clonotype was found a few times. V is TRBV7-2 and J is TRBJ2-3; TRBD2 aligns across 7 bases. The length of the CDR3 is 17 residues. Germline V gene lookup returns CDR1 SGHTA and CDR2 FQGNSA. The J segment lost 2 bases and the V segment lost 4 bases, leaving 12 bases of the junction unmatched. The CDR3 DNA follows: TGTGCCAGCAGCTCTGGGGGGGGTATGTGGAACACAGATACGCAGTATTTT. It is translated as CASSSGGGMWNTDTQYF.

This clonotype was recorded a few times. The gene calls are TRBV29-1 and TRBJ2-5; 7 bases fit TRBD2. Germline V CDR1 and CDR2: SQVTM, ANQGSEA. This CDR3 spans 15 amino acids. V gave up 3 bases and J gave up 5 bases; unmatched junction bases: 12. CDR3: CSVDGGLYPDETQYF. CDR3 bases: TGCAGCGTTGATGGGGGACTATATCCGGATGAGACCCAGTACTTC.

V gene TRBV4-3 combines with J gene TRBJ1-6; TRBD1 agrees at 8 bases. Per the germline V gene, CDR1 is LGHNA and CDR2 is YSLEER. The CDR3 spans 16 residues. The junction had 7 bases not matched to a gene; V was cut back by 0 bases and J by 9 bases. The CDR3 DNA follows: TGCGCCAGCAGCCAAGACGCAGGGGGCCTTTTTTCACCCCTCCACTTT. Encoded protein: CASSQDAGGLFSPLHF.

This clonotype was recorded at least ten times. The chain has TRBV28 and TRBJ2-1; D is possibly TRBD1 (5 bases). The CDR3 covers 14 residues. V lost 7 bases, J lost 9 bases, and 19 bases lay in between. Germline CDR1 MDHEN, CDR2 SYDVKM. The DNA for the CDR3 is TGTGCCAGCATAGGGGCAGGGATGAGTACTGAGCAGTTCTTC. Translated: CASIGAGMSTEQFF.

This clonotype occurred many times. The chain has TRBV6-1 and TRBJ2-7; perhaps TRBD2 as D (5 bases). CDR3 length: 14 residues. The V gene's germline CDR1 is MNHNS and CDR2 SASEGT. V lost 7 bases, J lost 2 bases, and 15 bases lay in between. The chain's CDR3 is CASTVSEVPYEQYF. CDR3 nucleotides: TGTGCCAGCACCGTTAGCGAGGTCCCCTACGAGCAGTACTTC.

This clonotype appeared a few times. This rearrangement joins TRBV6-1 to TRBJ1-4; no reliable D call. V was trimmed by 6 bases and J by 7 bases, leaving 15 bases between them. Germline V gives CDR1 MNHNS, CDR2 SASEGT. The CDR3 sequence is 14 residues long. The CDR3 bases are TGTGCCAGCAGCGAGACCCTAGTCGGTGAAAAACTGTTTTTT. This codes for CASSETLVGEKLFF.

The table lists this clonotype with many counts. The V and J genes are TRBV2 and TRBJ2-4; 8 nucleotides line up with TRBD2. Germline V lookup: CDR1 SNHLY, CDR2 FYNNEI. J was trimmed by 9 bases and V by 6 bases; bases with no gene match: 16. The CDR3 has 16 residues. As DNA, the CDR3 is TGTGCCAGCAGCCATCCCCTTCGGGGGGGCGATTCCATTCAGTACTTC. Translation: CASSHPLRGGDSIQYF. Full variable domain (remainder filled in from reference TRBV2 and TRBJ2-4): EPEVTQTPSHQVTQMGQEVILRCVPISNHLYFYWYRQILGQKVEFLVSFYNNEISEKSEIFDDQFSVERPDGSNFTLKIRSTKLEDSAMYFCASSHPLRGGDSIQYFGAGTRLSVL.

Of note for this clonotype: Since a much larger clone is just one base distant, this may be a read error. The CDR3 DNA follows: TGCGCCAGCAGCTTGGTGGCGGGAAAGGGGGGCACAGATACGCAGTATTTT. Its translation is CASSLVAGKGGTDTQYF. The chain recombines TRBV5-1 with TRBJ2-3, with D perhaps being TRBD1 or TRBD2 (6 bases each). V shed 0 bases and J shed 1 base, with 15 bases lying between them. This CDR3 region has 17 residues. From germline, CDR1 is SGHRS and CDR2 YFSETQ.

J is TRBJ1-1 and V is TRBV7-8; D is possibly TRBD1 (6 bases). The ends were cut back, 5 bases at V and 2 bases at J, with 21 bases in the middle. Germline assignment: CDR1 SGHVS and CDR2 FQNEAQ. The CDR3 consists of 17 residues. The CDR3 reads CASSRLQGRPLNTEAFF. Written as DNA, the CDR3 is TGTGCCAGCAGCCGCCTCCAGGGGCGACCACTTAACACTGAAGCTTTCTTT.

The CDR3 loop reads CSLQTDLLGGTDTQYF. CDR3 nucleotide sequence: TGCAGTCTTCAAACCGATTTATTGGGGGGCACAGATACGCAGTATTTT. The chain links TRBV20-1 to TRBJ2-3; D possibly matches TRBD1 or TRBD2 (5 bases each). The CDR3 consists of 16 residues. Trimming took 8 bases from V and 1 from J, leaving 22 bases between them. Germline V gene data show CDR1 as DFQATT and CDR2 as SNEGSKA (reference sequence).

This chain links TRBV20-1 with TRBJ2-1; TRBD2 aligns across 13 bases. The CDR3 consists of 17 residues. The germline V gene has CDR1 DFQATT and CDR2 SNEGSKA (reference sequence). The junction had 7 bases not matched to a gene; V was cut back by 5 bases and J by 0 bases. CDR3 nucleotide sequence: TGCAGTGCTGCCGGGACTAGCGGGAATATCTCCTACAATGAGCAGTTCTTC. The encoded protein is CSAAGTSGNISYNEQFF.

This clonotype was observed a few times. Compared with germline, one end of the junction differs, possibly owing to a read error. This chain connects TRBV28 to TRBJ1-6, with 9 bases matching TRBD1. Per germline, CDR1 MDHEN and CDR2 SYDVKM. This CDR3 has 12 residues. The DNA of the CDR3 is TGTACCAGCAACGGACAGGGGTCACCCCTCCACTTT. Translating gives CTSNGQGSPLHF.

Ten or more counts support this clonotype. The chain recombines TRBV27 with TRBJ2-7; 8 bases fit TRBD2. CDR1 and CDR2 from the germline V gene are MNHEY and SMNVEV (reference sequence). The CDR3 has 15 amino acids. The V segment lost 0 bases and the J segment 3 bases; nucleotides outside the gene matches: 4. The CDR3 reads CASSLSSGRDYEQYF. The CDR3, as DNA: TGTGCCAGCAGTTTATCCTCCGGGAGGGACTACGAGCAGTACTTC.

This clonotype has a handful of counts. The chain is built from TRBV20-1 and TRBJ1-5; D is possibly TRBD1 (6 bases). The CDR3 loop spans 13 amino acids. The germline gives CDR1 DFQATT, CDR2 SNEGSKA (reference sequence). The CDR3: CNVRPGQNQPQHF. As DNA, the CDR3 is TGCAATGTACGACCCGGACAGAATCAGCCCCAGCATTTT.

The V call is TRBV7-8, the J call TRBJ1-1; 8 positions match TRBD1. The CDR3 has 15 amino acids. Per germline, CDR1 SGHVS and CDR2 FQNEAQ. V shed 5 bases, J shed 4 bases, and the junction held 9 bases outside the gene matches. CDR3 nucleotides: TGTGCCAGCAGCAAAGGGGCAGGGGGCGGCACTGAAGCTTTCTTT. This gives the protein CASSKGAGGGTEAFF. The variable domain in full, with the rest retrieved from reference TRBV7-8 and TRBJ1-1, is GAGVSQSPRYKVAKRGQDVALRCDPISGHVSLFWYQQALGQGPEFLTYFQNEAQLDKSGLPSDRFFAERPEGSVSTLKIQRTQQEDSAVYLCASSKGAGGGTEAFFGQGTRLTVV.

This clonotype has at least ten counts. The J gene is TRBJ2-1, the V gene TRBV2, with TRBD2 matching over 14 bases. The V and J ends lost 7 bases and 6 bases, in that order; junction bases with no gene match: 5. CDR1 is SNHLY and CDR2 is FYNNEI in the germline V gene. The CDR3 contains 15 residues. CDR3 in DNA: TGTGCCAGCACCAGCGGACTAGCGGGGGGCAATGAGCAGTTCTTC. This sequence encodes CASTSGLAGGNEQFF.

This clonotype was observed a handful of times. This chain connects TRBV6-1 to TRBJ1-2, with D perhaps TRBD1 (6 bases). Germline V CDR1 and CDR2: MNHNS, SASEGT. The CDR3 is made up of 13 amino acids. Trimming took off 7 bases at V and 6 bases at J, with 15 bases between the two ends. CDR3 nucleotides: TGTGCCAGCACGAGGAGGGGGGATGATGGCTACACCTTC. It codes for CASTRRGDDGYTF.

The chain uses TRBV4-2 and TRBJ2-7; D is unresolved. The CDR3 runs to 12 residues. Looked up from germline, CDR1 is LGHNA and CDR2 is YNFKEQ. V was shortened by 0 bases and J by 6 bases, with 6 bases between the two germline ends. The CDR3 DNA reads TGTGCCAGCAGCCAAGAGTGGGGCGAGCAGTACTTC. It translates to CASSQEWGEQYF.

There are many counts of this clonotype. The chain employs TRBV14 and TRBJ2-1, with D unclear. CDR3 size: 14 residues. V lost 4 bases to trimming and J lost 5 bases, with 12 bases between them. In germline, CDR1 is SGHDN, CDR2 FVKESK. The CDR3 here is CASSLLGENNEQFF. The CDR3 DNA follows: TGTGCCAGCAGCCTCCTCGGAGAGAACAATGAGCAGTTCTTC. Supplemented by reference TRBV14 and TRBJ2-1, the full variable domain reads EAGVTQFPSHSVIEKGQTVTLRCDPISGHDNLYWYRRVMGKEIKFLLHFVKESKQDESGMPNNRFLAERTGGTYSTLKVQPAELEDSGVYFCASSLLGENNEQFFGPGTRLTVL.